Below are 29 T cell receptor beta chains sequenced from a single sample in a study of neoadjuvant anti-PD-1 for oral cavity cancer. TCRdb's copy holds only in-frame clones and misses some; the assay was immunoSEQ multiplex PCR. The sample yields around 81,000 clones, under 85% seen once. Specimen: PBMCs, collected before nivolumab (anti-PD-1) treatment. The receptors originated from a person aged 40 to 85 with oral cavity squamous cell carcinoma.

The V and J genes are TRBV5-1 and TRBJ2-3, with D unresolved. The CDR3 loop spans 11 amino acids. Germline CDR1 is SGHRS and CDR2 is YFSETQ. V was trimmed by 3 bases and J by 3 bases, leaving 2 bases between them. CDR3 in DNA: TGCGCCAGCAGCTCTACAGATACGCAGTATTTT. Encoded protein: CASSSTDTQYF.

The chain combines TRBV7-6 with TRBJ1-4; no definite D call. Trimming took 0 bases from V and 8 from J, leaving 4 bases between them. Germline CDR1 and CDR2: SGHVS and FNYEAQ. This CDR3 has 12 amino acids. DNA of the CDR3: TGTGCCAGCAGCTTAGCTAGCGAAAAACTGTTTTTT. Residues: CASSLASEKLFF. Filled out from reference TRBV7-6 and TRBJ1-4, the complete variable domain reads GAGVSQSPRYKVTKRGQDVALRCDPISGHVSLYWYRQALGQGPEFLTYFNYEAQQDKSGLPNDRFSAERPEGSISTLTIQRTEQRDSAMYRCASSLASEKLFFGSGTQLSVL.

This chain uses TRBV7-9 with TRBJ1-1; D unclear. Trimming took 5 bases from V and 6 from J, leaving 19 bases between them. CDR3 size: 15 residues. Germline loops: CDR1 SEHNR, CDR2 FQNEAQ (reference sequence). In nucleotides, the CDR3 is TGTGCCAGCAGCCCTCGGGGAGGGATGCAGGCTGAAGCTTTCTTT. Translation: CASSPRGGMQAEAFF.

The gene calls are TRBV6-6 and TRBJ1-2, with 8 bases lining up with TRBD1. The ends lost 0 bases at V and 7 bases at J; junction bases unmatched: 4. CDR1 and CDR2 (germline): MNHNY, SVGAGI (reference sequence). This CDR3 is built from 14 residues. CDR3 nucleotides: TGTGCCAGCAGTTACTCCCAGGGGGCAGGTGGCTACACCTTC. Encoded protein: CASSYSQGAGGYTF.

The chain uses TRBV20-1 and TRBJ1-2; D remains unclear. The V end was cut by 4 bases, the J end by 4 bases, with 7 bases between. CDR1 and CDR2 from the germline V gene are DFQATT and SNEGSKA (reference sequence). CDR3 size: 11 residues. The CDR3 DNA reads TGCAGTGCTACGGGTAGCTATGGCTACACCTTC. Encoded protein: CSATGSYGYTF.

The chain links TRBV11-2 to TRBJ2-1, with TRBD1 identical over 8 bases. Germline-derived CDR1 and CDR2 are SGHAT and FQNNGV. Germline trimming cut 4 bases from V and 4 bases from J; bases unmatched to any gene: 6. The CDR3 spans 15 residues. DNA for the CDR3: TGTGCCAGCAGCTCGGGACAGGCGGGGTACAATGAGCAGTTCTTC. This encodes CASSSGQAGYNEQFF.

The genes are TRBV5-5 and TRBJ2-5, with D perhaps TRBD1 (6 bases). Trimming left V 3 bases short and J 2 bases short, with 11 bases between. Germline V lookup: CDR1 SGHKS, CDR2 YYEKEE (reference sequence). The CDR3 loop spans 14 amino acids. The CDR3 here is CASSSGQLQETQYF. In DNA, the CDR3 is TGTGCCAGCAGCTCCGGACAGTTACAAGAGACCCAGTACTTC.

V gene TRBV19 combines with J gene TRBJ2-4; 8 nucleotides align to TRBD2. Losses at the gene ends were 6 bases for V and 6 bases for J; bases not matched to a gene: 13. Germline assignment: CDR1 LNHDA and CDR2 SQIVND (reference sequence). The CDR3 loop spans 16 amino acids. The DNA for the CDR3 is TGTGCCAGTAGCCCCGCGGTAGCGGGATCTATAAACATTCAGTACTTC. Translated, it gives CASSPAVAGSINIQYF.

The rearrangement joins TRBV10-1 to TRBJ2-1; the D gene is possibly TRBD1 (6 bases). Trimming cost V 2 bases and J 12 bases, with 14 bases left between them. The CDR3 covers 13 residues. Germline V gene sequence: CDR1 WNHNN, CDR2 SYGVQD (reference sequence). For the CDR3, the DNA is TGCGCCAGCAGTGAGCCTTATGACAGGACGCAGTTCTTC. Residues: CASSEPYDRTQFF.

The chain links TRBV28 to TRBJ1-5; tentatively, D is TRBD1 (6 bases). The CDR3 is 15 residues long. CDR1 and CDR2 (germline): MDHEN, SYDVKM. Trimming took off 2 bases at V and 3 bases at J, with 11 bases between the two ends. This CDR3 reads CASSLGGHYNQPQHF. The DNA for the CDR3 is TGTGCCAGCAGTTTAGGGGGACATTACAATCAGCCCCAGCATTTT.

The CDR3 DNA sequence: TGCAGCGTTGAGAACCGGGACAGAAGCACAGATACGCAGTATTTT. This translates into CSVENRDRSTDTQYF. The chain employs TRBV29-1 and TRBJ2-3; the match to TRBD1 covers 7 bases. Per germline, CDR1 SQVTM and CDR2 ANQGSEA. The CDR3 is 15 residues long. V dropped 3 bases and J dropped 0; count of bases not matched to a gene: 6.

The chain couples TRBV11-2 to TRBJ2-4; no clear D gene. The CDR3 extends over 12 amino acids. Germline loops: CDR1 SGHAT, CDR2 FQNNGV. V lost 4 bases and J lost 8, with 9 bases in between. CDR3 DNA sequence: TGTGCCAGCAGCTCGCAGAGAGACATTCAGTACTTC. This encodes CASSSQRDIQYF.

The rearrangement joins TRBV10-2 to TRBJ2-3; TRBD2 is a possible D gene (5 bases). Per germline, CDR1 WSHSY and CDR2 SAAADI. V gave up 6 bases and J gave up 1 base, with 8 bases separating them. The length of the CDR3 is 13 residues. In DNA, the CDR3 is TGCGCCAGCAGGGAAGCGGGCACAGATACGCAGTATTTT. It specifies CASREAGTDTQYF.

This clone was seen once. The CDR3 is CSAGVAEGTGELFF. The CDR3 DNA reads as TGCAGCGCCGGAGTAGCGGAGGGCACCGGGGAGCTGTTTTTT. The chain joins TRBV29-1 to TRBJ2-2; D perhaps matches TRBD2 (6 bases). Trimming cost V 7 bases and J 4 bases, with 16 bases left between them. This CDR3 is 14 amino acids long. Germline V gene data show CDR1 as SQVTM and CDR2 as ANQGSEA.

In nucleotides, the CDR3 is TGCGCCAGCCCGTCCGGGGGGCACGTCCTATATTTT. It specifies CASPSGGHVLYF. The rearrangement links TRBV10-1 to TRBJ1-3; weak D call: TRBD1 (6 bases). V shed 8 bases and J shed 14 bases, with 19 bases lying between them. CDR1 and CDR2 from the germline V gene are WNHNN and SYGVQD (reference sequence). The CDR3 has 12 amino acids.

This clone was detected only once. The CDR3 DNA reads as TGCGCCAGCAGCCAAGATCGGGCCGCAGGGTATAGGAACGAGCAGTACTTC. It translates to CASSQDRAAGYRNEQYF. The chain carries TRBV4-1 and TRBJ2-7; D is possibly TRBD1 (5 bases). Germline V gives CDR1 MGHRA, CDR2 YSYEKL. The CDR3 contains 17 residues. The V and J ends lost 0 bases and 5 bases respectively, with 20 bases between them.

This clone was counted a single time. The genes are TRBV7-2 and TRBJ2-3, with 13 bases that match TRBD2. The CDR3 extends over 17 amino acids. CDR1 is SGHTA, CDR2 FQGNSA, per germline. With V trimmed by 4 bases and J by 5 bases, 9 bases remained unmatched. This CDR3 is CASSSSGTSGVKDTQYF. The CDR3 DNA reads TGTGCCAGCAGCTCGAGTGGGACTAGCGGGGTTAAAGATACGCAGTATTTT.

The chain uses TRBV28 and TRBJ2-1; tentatively, D is TRBD2 (6 bases). V lost 5 bases and J lost 2, with 28 bases in between. This CDR3 is built from 20 residues. Germline CDR1 and CDR2: MDHEN and SYDVKM. CDR3 sequence: CASSLRESLPRGLAYNEQFF. The CDR3 DNA is TGTGCCAGCAGTCTCCGGGAGTCACTTCCAAGGGGCCTTGCCTACAATGAGCAGTTCTTC.

This chain uses TRBV19 with TRBJ2-2, with 9 bases that match TRBD2. Germline V CDR1 and CDR2: LNHDA, SQIVND (reference sequence). The CDR3 spans 18 residues. Trimming at V came to 0 bases and at J to 1 base, leaving 6 bases not matched to a gene. The CDR3 region is CASSIDSGLALNTGELFF. Here the CDR3 DNA reads TGTGCCAGTAGTATAGACTCGGGACTAGCACTGAACACCGGGGAGCTGTTTTTT.

The V and J genes are TRBV7-8 and TRBJ2-7; D might be TRBD2 (5 bases). V gave up 4 bases and J gave up 3 bases, with 16 bases separating them. The CDR3 sequence is 15 residues long. Germline V gene sequence: CDR1 SGHVS, CDR2 FQNEAQ. The CDR3: CASSSTSWAGYEQYF. The CDR3 nucleotides are TGTGCCAGCAGCTCGACCTCCTGGGCGGGCTACGAGCAGTACTTC.

The chain uses TRBV5-1 and TRBJ2-7, with D possibly called TRBD1 or TRBD2 (5 bases each). Germline values: CDR1 SGHRS, CDR2 YFSETQ. This CDR3 is built from 13 residues. With 4 bases removed from V and 0 bases from J, the gap between germline ends came to 8 bases. CDR3: CASSPGASYEQYF. The CDR3 coding sequence is TGCGCCAGCAGCCCCGGGGCCTCCTACGAGCAGTACTTC.

V gene TRBV4-2 combines with J gene TRBJ2-6, with 7 bases fitting TRBD2. The germline gives CDR1 LGHNA, CDR2 YNFKEQ. This CDR3 contains 18 residues. The trim removed 4 bases at V and 0 bases at J, leaving 9 bases unmatched. The CDR3 here is CASSRELLANSGANVLTF. CDR3 DNA: TGTGCCAGCAGCCGTGAGTTACTAGCGAACTCTGGGGCCAACGTCCTGACTTTC.

The V call is TRBV14, the J call TRBJ2-1; 7 nucleotides match TRBD2. CDR3 length: 14 amino acids. With V trimmed by 6 bases and J by 6 bases, 8 bases remained unmatched. Germline V lookup: CDR1 SGHDN, CDR2 FVKESK. The CDR3 sequence is CASSRSWEGNEQFF. CDR3 coding DNA: TGTGCCAGCAGTCGGTCGTGGGAGGGCAATGAGCAGTTCTTC.

The chain employs TRBV29-1 and TRBJ1-2, with 8 bases aligning to TRBD1. The CDR3 length is 11 residues. Germline-derived CDR1 and CDR2 are SQVTM and ANQGSEA. The junction had 7 bases not matched to a gene; V was cut back by 5 bases and J by 11 bases. The CDR3 protein is CSVYGQGGYTF. CDR3 nucleotides: TGCAGCGTTTATGGACAGGGCGGATACACCTTC.

J is TRBJ1-2 and V is TRBV5-4; D is perhaps TRBD1 (5 bases). This CDR3 has 14 amino acids. Looked up from germline, CDR1 is SGHNT and CDR2 is YYREEE (reference sequence). V was clipped by 4 bases and J by 4 bases, with 14 bases between them. For the CDR3, the DNA is TGTGCCAGCAGCCCTACCGGGGGAGGCTATGGCTACACCTTC. This codes for CASSPTGGGYGYTF.

The J gene is TRBJ2-2, the V gene TRBV28, with TRBD2 matching 7 bases. Germline V gene data show CDR1 as MDHEN and CDR2 as SYDVKM. Unmatched junction bases numbered 5, after V lost 1 base and J lost 6 bases. The CDR3 sequence is 15 residues long. The CDR3 DNA follows: TGTGCCAGCAGTTTATTGAGGGAGGGCGCCGGGGAGCTGTTTTTT. It encodes CASSLLREGAGELFF.

The rearrangement joins TRBV2 to TRBJ2-7; D call uncertain. V shed 5 bases and J shed 0 bases, with 2 bases lying between them. The CDR3 sequence is 11 residues long. Germline CDR1 and CDR2: SNHLY and FYNNEI. In DNA form, the CDR3 reads TGTGCCAGCAGTCCCTCCTACGAGCAGTACTTC. This encodes CASSPSYEQYF.

This clone was observed a few times. The chain employs TRBV10-3 and TRBJ2-7, with a possible D match to TRBD1 (6 bases). Trimming stripped 6 bases from V and 3 bases from J, with 12 bases between. The CDR3 has 13 amino acids. The germline gives CDR1 ENHRY, CDR2 SYGVKD. CDR3 sequence reads: CAISRDTIYEQYF. The CDR3 DNA reads TGTGCCATCAGCCGGGACACGATCTACGAGCAGTACTTC.

The rearrangement links TRBV5-1 to TRBJ2-1; D gene ambiguous. CDR3 length: 16 residues. V lost 6 bases and J 6 bases, leaving 22 bases between the germline ends. CDR1 SGHRS and CDR2 YFSETQ come from the germline V gene. The chain's CDR3 is CASILEAGLVLNEQFF. The CDR3 DNA follows: TGCGCCAGCATATTAGAGGCTGGGCTAGTTCTCAATGAGCAGTTCTTC.